This T cell receptor (beta chain) appears in the sequencing data of a study of T cell repertoires in cytomegalovirus infection. Study-wide context: Matching HLA type, along with CMV infection, was indicated by public TCR beta signatures.

Study observations and caveats: Identification of carriers of CMV plus the relevant HLA was achieved through cumulative public TCR beta family frequency.

Germline-derived CDR1 and CDR2 are DFQATT and SNEGSKA (reference sequence). The CDR3 is 15 residues long. The V gene end was trimmed by 6 bases and the J gene end by 2 bases; junction bases not matched to a gene: 9. Comments on this clonotype: Its matching antigen is unknown.

One entry per CDR3 protein results from TCRdb running MiXCR on the reads. The sample gives 900,000 to 950,000 distinct CDR3 sequences, around a third of which show up once; over 12% is in the top ten. The chain is built from TRBV20-1 and TRBJ2-3, with TRBD1 matching over 9 bases. Sequencing used cultured CD8+ T cells from PBMCs, obtained from culture after CMV antigen stimulation. The receptor comes from a human donor in good health (CMV status not recorded). Some clones in this sample may be carry-over from other donors' samples. CDR3 DNA sequence: TGCAGTGCGCCTCGAGGGGACAGGGTCACAGATACGCAGTATTTT. Translating it yields CSAPRGDRVTDTQYF.